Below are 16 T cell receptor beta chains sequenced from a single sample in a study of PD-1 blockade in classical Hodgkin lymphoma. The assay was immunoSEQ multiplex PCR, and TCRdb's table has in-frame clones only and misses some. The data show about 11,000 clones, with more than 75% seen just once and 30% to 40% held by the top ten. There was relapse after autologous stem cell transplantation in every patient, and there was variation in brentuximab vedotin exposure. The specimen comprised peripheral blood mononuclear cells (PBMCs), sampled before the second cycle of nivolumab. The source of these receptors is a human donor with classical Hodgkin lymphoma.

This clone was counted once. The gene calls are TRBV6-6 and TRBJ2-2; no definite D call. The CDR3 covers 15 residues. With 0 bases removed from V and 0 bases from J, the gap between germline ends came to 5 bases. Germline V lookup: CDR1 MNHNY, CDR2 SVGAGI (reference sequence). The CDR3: CASSYSWANTGELFF. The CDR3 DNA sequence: TGTGCCAGCAGTTACTCGTGGGCGAACACCGGGGAGCTGTTTTTT.

The CDR3 region is CATGGSMNTEAFF. CDR3 in DNA: TGTGCCACCGGGGGGTCCATGAACACTGAAGCTTTCTTT. The rearrangement uses TRBV19 and TRBJ1-1, with D maybe TRBD1 (5 bases). The CDR3 spans 13 residues. Germline V gives CDR1 LNHDA, CDR2 SQIVND (reference sequence). V was pared by 10 bases and J by 0 bases, with 12 bases between.

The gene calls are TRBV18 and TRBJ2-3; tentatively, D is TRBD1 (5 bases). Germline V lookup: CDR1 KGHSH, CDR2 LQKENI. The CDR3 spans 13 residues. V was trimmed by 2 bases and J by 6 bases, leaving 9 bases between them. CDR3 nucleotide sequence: TGTGCCAGCTCACCATCGAAGGGGGATACGCAGTATTTT. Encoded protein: CASSPSKGDTQYF.

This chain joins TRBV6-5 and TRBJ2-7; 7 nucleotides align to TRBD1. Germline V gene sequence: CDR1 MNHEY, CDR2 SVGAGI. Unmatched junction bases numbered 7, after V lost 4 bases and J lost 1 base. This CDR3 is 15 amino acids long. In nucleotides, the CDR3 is TGTGCCAGCAGTTGGGACAGTACTACGTCCTACGAGCAGTACTTC. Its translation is CASSWDSTTSYEQYF.

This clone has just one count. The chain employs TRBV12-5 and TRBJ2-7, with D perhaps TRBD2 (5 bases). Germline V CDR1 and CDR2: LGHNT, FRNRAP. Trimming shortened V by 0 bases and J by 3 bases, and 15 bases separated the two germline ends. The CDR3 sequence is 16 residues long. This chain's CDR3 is CASGLVAPWGDYEQYF. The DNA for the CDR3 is TGTGCTAGTGGTTTGGTTGCCCCCTGGGGAGACTACGAGCAGTACTTC.

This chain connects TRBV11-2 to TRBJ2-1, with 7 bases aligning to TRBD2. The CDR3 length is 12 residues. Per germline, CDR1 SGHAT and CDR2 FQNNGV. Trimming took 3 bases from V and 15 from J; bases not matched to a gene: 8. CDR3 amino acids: CASSLMGRETFF. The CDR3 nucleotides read TGTGCCAGCAGCTTGATGGGGAGGGAGACGTTCTTC.

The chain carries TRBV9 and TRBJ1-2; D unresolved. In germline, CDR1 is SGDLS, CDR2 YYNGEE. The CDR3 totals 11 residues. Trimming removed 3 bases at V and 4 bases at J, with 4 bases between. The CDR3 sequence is CASSGAYGYTF. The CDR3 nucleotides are TGTGCCAGCAGCGGAGCCTATGGCTACACCTTC.

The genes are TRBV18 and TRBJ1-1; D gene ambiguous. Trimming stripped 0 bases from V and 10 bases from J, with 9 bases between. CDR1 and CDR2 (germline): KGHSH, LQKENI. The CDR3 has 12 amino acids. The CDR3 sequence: CASSPPSPPAFF. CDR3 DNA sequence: TGTGCCAGCTCACCACCCTCCCCGCCAGCTTTCTTT.

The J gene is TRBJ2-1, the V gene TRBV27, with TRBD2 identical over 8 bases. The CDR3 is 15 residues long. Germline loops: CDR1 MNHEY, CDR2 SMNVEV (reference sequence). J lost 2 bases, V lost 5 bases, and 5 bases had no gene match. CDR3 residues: CASSQTSGAYNEQFF. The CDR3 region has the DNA TGTGCCAGCAGTCAAACTAGCGGAGCCTACAATGAGCAGTTCTTC.

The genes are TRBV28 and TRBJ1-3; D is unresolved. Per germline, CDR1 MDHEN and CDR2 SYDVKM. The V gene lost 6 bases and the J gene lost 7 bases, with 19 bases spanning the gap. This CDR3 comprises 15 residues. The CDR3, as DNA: TGTGCCAGCAGCCGCCCGAGTCGATCAGAGAACACCATATATTTT. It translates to CASSRPSRSENTIYF.

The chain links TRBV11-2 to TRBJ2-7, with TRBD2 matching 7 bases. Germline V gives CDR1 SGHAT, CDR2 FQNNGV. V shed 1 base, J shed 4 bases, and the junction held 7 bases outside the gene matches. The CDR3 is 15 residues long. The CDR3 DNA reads TGTGCCAGCAGCTTAGCACGGGAGGATTTTTACGAGCAGTACTTC. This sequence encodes CASSLAREDFYEQYF.

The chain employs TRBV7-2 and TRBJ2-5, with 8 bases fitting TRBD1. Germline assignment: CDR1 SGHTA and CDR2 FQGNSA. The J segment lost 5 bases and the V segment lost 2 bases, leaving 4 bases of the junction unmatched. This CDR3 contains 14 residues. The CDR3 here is CASSLRQGSETQYF. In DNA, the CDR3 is TGTGCCAGCAGCTTACGACAGGGGAGTGAGACCCAGTACTTC.

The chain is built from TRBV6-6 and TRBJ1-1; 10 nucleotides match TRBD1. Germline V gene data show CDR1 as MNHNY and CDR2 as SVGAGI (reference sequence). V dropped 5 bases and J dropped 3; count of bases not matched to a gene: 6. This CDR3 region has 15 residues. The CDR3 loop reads CASSPGTGAHTEAFF. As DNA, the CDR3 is TGTGCCAGCAGTCCCGGGACAGGGGCCCACACTGAAGCTTTCTTT.

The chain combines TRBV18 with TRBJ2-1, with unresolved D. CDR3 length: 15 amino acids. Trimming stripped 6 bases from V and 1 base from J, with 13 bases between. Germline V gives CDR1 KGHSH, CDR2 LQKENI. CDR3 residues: CASSPRTISYNEQFF. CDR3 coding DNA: TGTGCCAGCTCTCCCAGGACCATTTCCTACAATGAGCAGTTCTTC.

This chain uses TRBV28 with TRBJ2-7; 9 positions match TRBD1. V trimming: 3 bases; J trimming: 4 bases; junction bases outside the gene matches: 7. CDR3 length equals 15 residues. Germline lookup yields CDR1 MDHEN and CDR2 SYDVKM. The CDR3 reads CASSFTTGGFYEQYF. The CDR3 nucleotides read TGTGCCAGCAGTTTTACAACAGGGGGCTTTTACGAGCAGTACTTC.

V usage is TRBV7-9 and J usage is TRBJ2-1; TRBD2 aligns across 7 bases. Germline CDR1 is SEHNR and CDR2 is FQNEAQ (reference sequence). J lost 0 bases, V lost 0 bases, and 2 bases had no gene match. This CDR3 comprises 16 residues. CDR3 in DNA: TGTGCCAGCAGCTTAGCGCGGGGGAGCTCCTACAATGAGCAGTTCTTC. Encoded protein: CASSLARGSSYNEQFF.